This TCR beta chain appears in the sequencing data of a study of T cells in Graves' hyperthyroidism and ophthalmopathy. This clonotype was counted ten times or more. The antigen is undetermined. The study's findings and limits: Patients with ophthalmopathy were separated from those with stable hyperthyroidism by a 13 V-J model.

Amplified TCR beta CDR3 regions derived from RNA transcripts. The HTBI set primed first-round TCR CDR3 RT-PCR. MiXCR, run by TCRdb on the multiplex PCR reads, gives a single entry per CDR3 protein. The sample consists of around 450,000 distinct CDR3 sequences, around 14% of them appearing once. It was considered stable Graves' hyperthyroidism when ophthalmopathy did not progress within 18 months. This clonotype was sampled from a woman aged 18-29 years with Graves' hyperthyroidism. Sequenced input: blood.

Here the CDR3 reads CASSWKNEQYF. In nucleotides, the CDR3 is TGTGCCAGCAGCTGGAAAAACGAGCAGTACTTC. The chain combines TRBV7-8 with TRBJ2-7, with no clear D. CDR3 length: 11 amino acids. The V gene lost 4 bases and the J gene lost 5 bases, with 6 bases spanning the gap. CDR1 is SGHVS, CDR2 FQNEAQ, per germline.